This T cell receptor (beta chain) is drawn from a study of early T cells in non-severe SARS-CoV-2 infection (dated by TCRdb to about 2021). With regard to the full study: Bulk RNA from unsorted whole blood was used for TCR sequencing, so alpha and beta chains could not be paired.

As to this clonotype: Its cognate antigen has yet to be identified. A read error may be the cause here, since a much bigger clone is one base away.

Receptor libraries were prepared by 5' RACE. The sequencing machine was a NextSeq 500. In the TCR library protocol, unique molecular identifiers were attached to individual cDNA molecules to correct for PCR bias and sequencing error. Both TCR alpha and beta chains were sequenced, and tight co-correlation was observed between alpha and beta sequence abundances in each sample. Under the source paper's analysis protocol: Decombinator V4 was used to annotate TCR sequences for V gene, J gene and CDR3. TCRs were defined as expanded if a significant change between any two time points was detected under a Poisson model with p below 0.0001. TCR abundances were normalised to the total number of TCRs sequenced per sample and were expressed as counts per million. TRAV1-2 paired with TRAJ12, TRAJ20 or TRAJ33 defined MAIT TCRs, while TRAV10 paired with TRAJ18 defined iNKT TCRs. VDJdb, accessed on 1 November 2021, was searched for TCRs annotated for CMV, EBV and SARS-CoV-2, and TCRs annotated for more than one antigen were excluded. The public reads were reprocessed in TCRdb via fastp at Q25 and MiXCR, keeping in-frame beta chains. Each entry merges the rows of one CDR3 protein and shows their most common DNA and genes. The V and J calls were determined by TCRdb, not by the authors. Here the sample has 50,000 or so distinct CDR3 sequences; less than 15% occur a single time. Roughly a tenth of the sample is in the top ten clones.

The CDR3 numbers 14 residues from cysteine through phenylalanine. Left in the record is the CDR3 DNA by itself, 42 bases read in frame from the first base. As encoded in the germline V gene (reference sequence), CDR1 is DFQATT while CDR2 is SNEGSKA. Set within a cohort of healthcare workers in London, UK, this nested case-control study involved weekly PCR testing of nasopharyngeal swabs along with blood sampling. Healthcare workers were recruited during the week of the UK lockdown, between 23 and 31 March 2020, and followed weekly for up to 16 weeks. Overall study outcomes, separate from this receptor: Matching against VDJdb was skewed toward anti-spike CD8 responses, likely underestimated virus-specific expansions, and missed private and CD4 specificities.

Material for sequencing was whole blood. This receptor was obtained from an adult who was a healthcare worker with PCR-confirmed SARS-CoV-2 infection or an uninfected control (not recorded which). The chain is assembled from TRBV20-1 and TRBJ1-6; the best D guess is TRBD1, with 5 bases matching. The DNA sequence reads TGCAGTGCTGGTAATCAGGGAGAAAATTCATCCCTCCACTTT. Translated, this is CSAGNQGENSSLHF.